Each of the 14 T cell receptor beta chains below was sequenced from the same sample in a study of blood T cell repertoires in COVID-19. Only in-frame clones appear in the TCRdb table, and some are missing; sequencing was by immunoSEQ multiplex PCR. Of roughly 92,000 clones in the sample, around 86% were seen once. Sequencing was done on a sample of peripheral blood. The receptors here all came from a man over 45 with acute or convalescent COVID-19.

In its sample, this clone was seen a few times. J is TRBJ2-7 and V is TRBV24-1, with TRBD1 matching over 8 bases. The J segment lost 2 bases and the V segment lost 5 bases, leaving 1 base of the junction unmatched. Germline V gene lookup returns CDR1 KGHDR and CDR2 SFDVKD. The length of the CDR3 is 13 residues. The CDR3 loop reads CATSAGGTYEQYF. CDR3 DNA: TGTGCCACCAGTGCAGGGGGCACCTACGAGCAGTACTTC.

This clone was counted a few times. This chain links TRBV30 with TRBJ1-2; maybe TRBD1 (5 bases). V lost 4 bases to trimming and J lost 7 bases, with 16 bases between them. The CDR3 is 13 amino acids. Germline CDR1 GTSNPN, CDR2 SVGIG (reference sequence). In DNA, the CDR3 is TGTGCCTGGATCGAAGGGTCAGGGTCTGGCTACACCTTC. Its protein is CAWIEGSGSGYTF.

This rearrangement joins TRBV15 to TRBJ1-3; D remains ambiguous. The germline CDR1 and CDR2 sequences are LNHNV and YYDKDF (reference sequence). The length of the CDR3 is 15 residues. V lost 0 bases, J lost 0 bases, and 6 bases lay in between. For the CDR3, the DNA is TGTGCCACCAGCAGAGAACACACCTCTGGAAACACCATATATTTT. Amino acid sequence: CATSREHTSGNTIYF.

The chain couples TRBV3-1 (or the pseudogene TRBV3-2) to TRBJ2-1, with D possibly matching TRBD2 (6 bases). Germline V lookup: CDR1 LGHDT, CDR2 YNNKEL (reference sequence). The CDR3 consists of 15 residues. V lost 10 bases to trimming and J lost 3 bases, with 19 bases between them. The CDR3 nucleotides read TGTGCCACGATGGAAGGGACTGGAGACTACAATGAGCAGTTCTTC. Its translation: CATMEGTGDYNEQFF.

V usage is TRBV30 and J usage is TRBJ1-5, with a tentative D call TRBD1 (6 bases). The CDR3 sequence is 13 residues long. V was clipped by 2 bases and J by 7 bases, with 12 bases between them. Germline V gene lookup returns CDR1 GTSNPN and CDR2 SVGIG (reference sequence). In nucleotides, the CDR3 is TGTGCCTGGAGTCGGACAGCCCAACAGCCCCAGCATTTT. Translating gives CAWSRTAQQPQHF.

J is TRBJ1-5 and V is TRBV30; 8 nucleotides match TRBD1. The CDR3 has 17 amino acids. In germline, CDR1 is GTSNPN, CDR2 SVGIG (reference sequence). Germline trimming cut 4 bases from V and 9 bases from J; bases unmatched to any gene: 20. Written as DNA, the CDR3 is TGTGCCTGGACCGCCGGGATTGGACAGGGCCTCTCGGCGCCCCAGCATTTT. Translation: CAWTAGIGQGLSAPQHF.

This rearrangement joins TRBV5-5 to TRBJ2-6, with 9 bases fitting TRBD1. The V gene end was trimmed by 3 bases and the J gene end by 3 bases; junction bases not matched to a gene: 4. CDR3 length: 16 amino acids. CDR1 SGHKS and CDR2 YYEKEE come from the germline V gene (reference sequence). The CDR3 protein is CASSSTGGHGANVLTF. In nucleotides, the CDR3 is TGTGCCAGCAGCTCCACAGGGGGCCATGGGGCCAACGTCCTGACTTTC.

The CDR3 nucleotides read TGCGCCAGCAGCCAACTTGGGCCCATCGTGATTAATGAAAAACTGTTTTTT. Residues: CASSQLGPIVINEKLFF. The chain joins TRBV4-1 to TRBJ1-4, with D unclear. V lost 2 bases to trimming and J lost 4 bases, with 17 bases between them. The germline V gene has CDR1 MGHRA and CDR2 YSYEKL. This CDR3 has 17 amino acids.

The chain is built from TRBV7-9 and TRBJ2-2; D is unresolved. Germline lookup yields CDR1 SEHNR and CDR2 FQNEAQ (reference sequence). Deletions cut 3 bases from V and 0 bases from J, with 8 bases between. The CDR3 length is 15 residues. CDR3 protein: CASSFFQTNTGELFF. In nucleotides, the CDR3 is TGTGCCAGCAGCTTTTTTCAGACGAACACCGGGGAGCTGTTTTTT.

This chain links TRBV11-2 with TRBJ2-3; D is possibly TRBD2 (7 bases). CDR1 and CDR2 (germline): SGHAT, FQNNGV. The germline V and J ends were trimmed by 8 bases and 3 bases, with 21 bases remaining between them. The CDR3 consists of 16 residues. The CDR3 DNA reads TGTGCCAGCGTTCCCCTGAGGGGGGGGGTGACAGATACGCAGTATTTT. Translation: CASVPLRGGVTDTQYF.

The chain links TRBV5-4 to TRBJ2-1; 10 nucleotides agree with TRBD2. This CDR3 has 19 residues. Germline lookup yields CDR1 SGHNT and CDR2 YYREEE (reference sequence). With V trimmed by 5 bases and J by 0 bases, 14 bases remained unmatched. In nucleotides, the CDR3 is TGTGCCAGCAGGTTAGGACTAGCGGCCACGACGAGCTCCTACAATGAGCAGTTCTTC. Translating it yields CASRLGLAATTSSYNEQFF.

DNA of the CDR3: TGTGCCAGCAGCTCTGCAGGGGGATACGAGCAGTACTTC. Its protein is CASSSAGGYEQYF. The V call is TRBV5-4, the J call TRBJ2-7; 7 bases map to TRBD1. Germline-derived CDR1 and CDR2 are SGHNT and YYREEE (reference sequence). J lost 4 bases, V lost 3 bases, and 4 bases had no gene match. This CDR3 is built from 13 residues.

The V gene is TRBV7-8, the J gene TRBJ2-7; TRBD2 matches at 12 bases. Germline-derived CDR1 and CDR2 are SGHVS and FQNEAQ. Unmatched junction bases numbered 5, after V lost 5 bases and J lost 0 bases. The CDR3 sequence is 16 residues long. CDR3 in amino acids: CASSPGTSGYSYEQYF. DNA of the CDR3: TGTGCCAGCAGCCCCGGGACTAGCGGGTACTCCTACGAGCAGTACTTC.

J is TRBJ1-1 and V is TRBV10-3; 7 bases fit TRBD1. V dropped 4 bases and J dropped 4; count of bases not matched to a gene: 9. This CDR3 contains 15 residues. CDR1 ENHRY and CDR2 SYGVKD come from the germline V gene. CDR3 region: CAISAYRGEATEAFF. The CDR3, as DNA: TGTGCCATCAGTGCTTACAGGGGAGAGGCCACTGAAGCTTTCTTT.